The clone carrying this T cell receptor (beta chain) has only a few counts. There are 13 residues in the CDR3. The germline V gene encodes CDR1 SNHLY and CDR2 FYNNEI. V gave up 8 bases and J gave up 5 bases; unmatched junction bases: 5. The data stem from a study of cytomegalovirus exposure and HLA in healthy donors. The primer mix had 60 Vbeta and 13 Jbeta primers. The method was immunoSEQ multiplex PCR; TCRdb's version includes in-frame clones alone and lacks a portion of them. Of about 110,000 clones in the sample, 15% were seen once. Sequencing was done on a sample of PBMCs. The source is a woman in her late teens or twenties in good health and CMV-seronegative. The rearrangement links TRBV2 to TRBJ2-2, with 7 bases matching TRBD2. The CDR3 coding sequence is TGTGCCAGCGCTAGCGGAGCTACCGGGGAGCTGTTTTTT. Translated, it gives CASASGATGELFF.